Listed below are T cell receptor beta chains from one sample, sequenced in a study of CD8 T cells in ankylosing spondylitis. TCRdb redid the calling of the 5' RACE reads with MiXCR, one entry per CDR3 protein. This sample yields about 220,000 distinct CDR3 sequences, of which 5.5% to 7.5% are seen a single time; about 14% belongs to the top ten. Sequencing was performed on blood, either unsorted or a sorted T cell fraction (not recorded which). The receptors were gathered from a male donor with ankylosing spondylitis. CDR3s include the opening cysteine and the closing phenylalanine or tryptophan. D genes are given only for firm matches. Rows may omit the clone size; those that give it use once, few, many or a size class.

j_gene | v_gene | d_gene | abundance | CDR3aa | CDR3nt
TRBJ1-5 | TRBV3-1 | - | many | CASSGPLDQPQHF | TGTGCCAGCAGCGGGCCCCTGGATCAGCCCCAGCATTTT
TRBJ2-1 | TRBV29-1 | - | many | CSAQGDSGKSYNEQFF | TGCAGCGCCCAGGGGGATAGCGGGAAGTCCTACAATGAGCAGTTCTTC
TRBJ2-3 | TRBV29-1 | TRBD2 | many | CSVELAGEDTQYF | TGCAGCGTTGAACTAGCGGGAGAAGATACGCAGTATTTT
TRBJ2-1 | TRBV6-5 | TRBD2 | many | CASSYGSGAYNEQFF | TGTGCCAGCAGTTACGGGAGCGGGGCCTACAATGAGCAGTTCTTC
TRBJ1-4 | TRBV20-1 | - | - | CSARTRGQTNEKLFF | TGCAGTGCTAGAACACGGGGTCAAACTAATGAAAAACTGTTTTTT
TRBJ2-7 | TRBV5-1 | - | few | CASSQGSSRAYEQYF | TGCGCCAGCAGCCAAGGGAGTAGTCGGGCCTACGAGCAGTACTTC
TRBJ1-2 | TRBV6-2/TRBV6-3 | - | many | CASSYGQLYGYTF | TGTGCCAGCAGTTACGGACAGCTCTATGGCTACACCTTC
TRBJ2-7 | TRBV19 | TRBD1 | many | CASRGQTYEQYF | TGTGCCAGTCGGGGACAGACCTACGAGCAGTACTTC
TRBJ2-7 | TRBV6-5 | - | - | CASSPNFRYEQYF | TGTGCCAGCAGCCCAAACTTTCGGTACGAGCAGTACTTC
TRBJ2-7 | TRBV7-2 | TRBD2 | many | CASRRDSGRGAYEQYF | TGTGCCAGCAGACGTGATAGCGGGAGGGGGGCCTACGAGCAGTACTTC
TRBJ2-7 | TRBV7-8 | - | many | CASTGDGPSLEQYF | TGTGCCAGCACCGGGGACGGTCCCTCCCTCGAGCAGTACTTC
TRBJ1-6 | TRBV6-5 | - | many | CASSYGGENSPLHF | TGTGCCAGCAGTTACGGGGGAGAGAATTCACCCCTCCACTTT
TRBJ1-2 | TRBV14 | - | few | CASSQGLSVYGYTF | TGTGCCAGCAGCCAAGGTTTGAGCGTCTATGGCTACACCTTC
TRBJ1-2 | TRBV6-5 | - | many | CASSYSGGTGGGYTF | TGTGCCAGCAGTTACTCGGGGGGAACTGGAGGGGGCTACACCTTC
TRBJ2-7 | TRBV4-3 | TRBD2 | few | CASSQDLLGGGLSYEQYF | TGCGCCAGCAGCCAAGATCTTCTGGGCGGGGGACTCTCCTACGAGCAGTACTTC
TRBJ1-2 | TRBV29-1 | - | - | CSVGRTANYGYTF | TGCAGCGTTGGCCGGACAGCTAACTATGGCTACACCTTC
TRBJ2-2 | TRBV13 | TRBD2 | many | CASSRTSNLPGELFF | TGTGCCAGCAGCCGGACTAGCAATCTCCCCGGGGAGCTGTTTTTT
TRBJ2-7 | TRBV28 | TRBD1 | many | CASSYDRVEPYEQYF | TGTGCCAGCAGTTATGACAGGGTGGAACCCTACGAGCAGTACTTC
TRBJ1-1 | TRBV29-1 | - | many | CSVGGGTNTEAFF | TGCAGCGTTGGTGGGGGGACGAACACTGAAGCTTTCTTT
TRBJ1-1 | TRBV29-1 | - | - | CSVEEGAATEAFF | TGCAGCGTTGAAGAGGGGGCGGCCACTGAAGCTTTCTTT